This TCR beta chain is drawn from a study of identical twins. Study-level findings and limits: With abundant cord blood beta clonotypes, insertions were fewer; memory repertoires showed no such pattern.

MiXCR, run by TCRdb on the 5' RACE reads, gives a single entry per CDR3 protein. This sample has under 450,000 distinct CDR3 sequences; under 20% occur once, and the top ten carry roughly 12%. The CDR3 consists of 13 residues. The junction had 5 bases not matched to a gene; V was cut back by 4 bases and J by 4 bases. Germline CDR1 is SQVTM and CDR2 is ANQGSEA. Remarks on this clonotype: Its antigen is not known.

Only healthy Caucasians were enrolled as donors. This sequence joins TRBV29-1 and TRBJ2-5, with 8 nucleotides matching TRBD1. The clonotype was recovered from a man between 45 and 60 years old in good health. Material: naive T cells sorted from blood. In DNA form, the CDR3 reads TGCAGCGTTGTACAGGGGGTGGGAGAGACCCAGTACTTC. Translated: CSVVQGVGETQYF. Variable domain in full (rest from reference TRBV29-1 and TRBJ2-5): SAVISQKPSRDICQRGTSLTIQCQVDSQVTMMFWYRQQPGQSLTLIATANQGSEATYESGFVIDKFPISRPNLTFSTLTVSNMSPEDSSIYLCSVVQGVGETQYFGPGTRLLVL.